Shown below are 19 T cell receptor beta chains from a single sample sequenced in a study of cytomegalovirus exposure and HLA in healthy donors. The PCR ran on 60 Vbeta and 13 Jbeta primers. Assay: immunoSEQ multiplex PCR; the TCRdb copy retains only in-frame clones and omits some. Here the sample spans some 170,000 clones, about 83% being singletons. Sequencing was done on a sample of PBMCs. Receptors were obtained from a female donor in good health and CMV-seronegative.

Concerning this clone itself: One end of the junction does not line up with germline, which may come from a read error. J is TRBJ2-5 and V is TRBV7-9, with TRBD2 matching over 14 bases. The CDR3 is made up of 18 amino acids. The germline V gene encodes CDR1 SEHNR and CDR2 FQNEAQ (reference sequence). Here the CDR3 reads CSSSSLIKTSGGAETQYF. CDR3 in DNA: TGTTCCAGCAGTTCGCTGATCAAGACTAGCGGGGGGGCCGAGACCCAGTACTTC.

This sequence joins TRBV27 and TRBJ2-7; D gene ambiguous. Germline V gene lookup returns CDR1 MNHEY and CDR2 SMNVEV (reference sequence). The V gene lost 6 bases and the J gene lost 7 bases, with 19 bases spanning the gap. CDR3 size: 14 residues. Here the CDR3 reads CASRLTVDLKEQYF. CDR3 in DNA: TGTGCCAGCAGGCTAACCGTAGATTTGAAAGAGCAGTACTTC.

The chain carries TRBV11-2 and TRBJ2-7; D is unresolved. Looked up from germline, CDR1 is SGHAT and CDR2 is FQNNGV. Trimming took 0 bases from V and 2 from J, leaving 5 bases between them. This CDR3 is built from 13 residues. CDR3 region: CASSLEQTYEQYF. The DNA of the CDR3 is TGTGCCAGCAGCTTAGAACAGACCTACGAGCAGTACTTC.

This clone was counted between two and nine times. The chain joins TRBV12-5 to TRBJ2-3; the match to TRBD2 covers 9 bases. This CDR3 is 15 amino acids long. Germline trimming cut 5 bases from V and 3 bases from J; bases unmatched to any gene: 6. Germline values: CDR1 LGHNT, CDR2 FRNRAP. The CDR3 protein is CASGPGLAKTDTQYF. The CDR3 coding sequence is TGTGCTAGTGGTCCAGGACTAGCGAAGACAGATACGCAGTATTTT.

V gene TRBV20-1 combines with J gene TRBJ1-1; maybe TRBD1 (6 bases). V gave up 3 bases and J gave up 5 bases, with 7 bases separating them. The CDR3 covers 11 residues. The germline CDR1 and CDR2 sequences are DFQATT and SNEGSKA (reference sequence). The chain's CDR3 is CSASQGTEAFF. The CDR3 region has the DNA TGCAGTGCTAGTCAGGGGACTGAAGCTTTCTTT.

In its sample, this clone was seen a few times. The chain carries TRBV4-2 and TRBJ2-3; D remains unclear. This CDR3 is built from 15 residues. V was shortened by 0 bases and J by 0 bases, with 7 bases between the two germline ends. Germline V gene sequence: CDR1 LGHNA, CDR2 YNFKEQ. The CDR3 DNA is TGTGCCAGCAGCCAAGATACGGTGAGCACAGATACGCAGTATTTT. It is translated as CASSQDTVSTDTQYF.

With respect to this clone: One end of the junction fails to match germline, which may point to a read error. The V and J genes are TRBV7-7 and TRBJ2-1; 7 bases fit TRBD2. Per the germline V gene, CDR1 is SSHAT and CDR2 is FNYEAQ (reference sequence). The CDR3 loop spans 17 amino acids. The CDR3 DNA reads TGTGCTAGCAGCCCCAGTTGGGCGGGAGCGTCCTACAATGAGCAGTTCTTC. This encodes CASSPSWAGASYNEQFF.

The chain employs TRBV10-3 and TRBJ2-5, with 8 bases fitting TRBD2. The DNA end favors TRBJ2-7, so the J call may be wrong. The CDR3 is 15 amino acids. Germline assignment: CDR1 ENHRY and CDR2 SYGVKD. The DNA for the CDR3 is TGTGCCATCAGTGAGTGGGGACTAGACCCGGACGAGCAGTACTTC. Translating gives CAISEWGLDPDEQYF.

The table lists this clone with a few counts. This rearrangement joins TRBV18 to TRBJ2-1, with a weak D call TRBD2 (5 bases). Trimming removed 6 bases from V and 7 bases from J, with 10 bases in between. The CDR3 is 12 amino acids. Germline CDR1 KGHSH, CDR2 LQKENI. CDR3 sequence reads: CASSLRVNEQFF. For the CDR3, the DNA is TGTGCCAGCTCCCTGAGGGTTAATGAGCAGTTCTTC.

V is TRBV28 and J is TRBJ2-4; D is possibly TRBD2 (6 bases). Germline V lookup: CDR1 MDHEN, CDR2 SYDVKM. CDR3 size: 16 residues. V lost 7 bases, J lost 1 base, and 17 bases lay in between. As DNA, the CDR3 is TGTGCCAGCACCAGACCCCCAGGGAGGGCCAAAAACATTCAGTACTTC. Translated: CASTRPPGRAKNIQYF.

The chain couples TRBV13 to TRBJ1-2; D ambiguous. V lost 3 bases to trimming and J lost 8 bases, with 16 bases between them. From germline, CDR1 is PRHDT and CDR2 FYEKMQ (reference sequence). The length of the CDR3 is 14 residues. CDR3 sequence reads: CASSFGRNPFGYTF. CDR3 DNA: TGTGCCAGCAGCTTCGGCAGGAACCCTTTCGGCTACACCTTC.

This clone occurred a few times. The chain recombines TRBV5-1 with TRBJ2-3; 9 bases are shared with TRBD2. Germline V gene sequence: CDR1 SGHRS, CDR2 YFSETQ. The CDR3 totals 16 residues. V lost 0 bases to trimming and J lost 5 bases; unmatched junction nucleotides: 7. The CDR3 region has the DNA TGCGCCAGCAGCTTGGGTTCTAGCGGGGTCGGAGATACGCAGTATTTT. It yields the protein CASSLGSSGVGDTQYF.

The chain has TRBV2 and TRBJ2-4; D possibly corresponds to TRBD2 (6 bases). This CDR3 contains 15 residues. V lost 4 bases to trimming and J lost 0 bases, with 10 bases between them. From germline, CDR1 is SNHLY and CDR2 FYNNEI. CDR3 protein: CASSGGELAKNIQYF. DNA for the CDR3: TGTGCCAGCAGTGGCGGGGAATTAGCCAAAAACATTCAGTACTTC.

The chain joins TRBV10-3 to TRBJ2-5, with 9 positions matching TRBD1. Judging by the DNA end, TRBJ2-7 fits better; the J call may be wrong. The CDR3 spans 14 residues. Germline CDR1 is ENHRY and CDR2 is SYGVKD. The CDR3 sequence: CAISGDRDSYEQYF. Here the CDR3 DNA reads TGTGCCATCAGTGGGGACAGGGACTCCTACGAGCAGTACTTC.

This clone occurred a few times. The chain links TRBV30 to TRBJ1-6; D not resolved. From germline, CDR1 is GTSNPN and CDR2 SVGIG (reference sequence). This CDR3 is 17 amino acids long. V gave up 3 bases and J gave up 7 bases, with 22 bases separating them. DNA of the CDR3: TGTGCCTGGAGCGTACTTCCCGGGGAGCGACCGAATTCACCCCTCCACTTT. It codes for CAWSVLPGERPNSPLHF.

This chain connects TRBV5-1 to TRBJ2-5; D is perhaps TRBD2 (5 bases). The CDR3 has 15 amino acids. Germline CDR1 reads SGHRS; CDR2 reads YFSETQ. V was trimmed by 1 base and J by 0 bases, leaving 10 bases between them. CDR3 sequence (DNA): TGCGCCAGCAGCTTGACGCTAGCAGACCAAGAGACCCAGTACTTC. This translates into CASSLTLADQETQYF.

The genes are TRBV19 and TRBJ2-1, with a tentative D call TRBD2 (5 bases). The V end lost 5 bases, the J end lost 4 bases, and 12 bases lay between the germline ends. Per germline, CDR1 LNHDA and CDR2 SQIVND (reference sequence). The length of the CDR3 is 14 residues. CDR3 bases: TGTGCCAGTAGTCAGGCCGGGAATTACAATGAGCAGTTCTTC. Translated: CASSQAGNYNEQFF.

V and J are TRBV5-1 and TRBJ1-2; 7 bases match TRBD1. The CDR3 is 14 residues long. CDR1 and CDR2 (germline): SGHRS, YFSETQ. J gave up 6 bases and V 0 bases, and 5 bases lay outside the gene matches. The DNA for the CDR3 is TGCGCCAGCAGCTTGGAAGACAGGGTGGATGGCTACACCTTC. This translates into CASSLEDRVDGYTF.

V and J are TRBV10-3 and TRBJ2-3; 12 bases map to TRBD2. The ends lost 6 bases at V and 5 bases at J; junction bases unmatched: 6. Germline CDR1 reads ENHRY; CDR2 reads SYGVKD. CDR3 length equals 15 residues. CDR3 protein: CAISRLAGEGDTQYF. The DNA of the CDR3 is TGTGCCATCAGCCGACTAGCGGGAGAGGGAGATACGCAGTATTTT.